The entry below describes one T cell receptor (beta chain). Its antigen remains unknown. One junction end disagrees with the germline gene, perhaps due to a read error. The sample comes from a study of a mutant IDH1 vaccine in newly diagnosed glioma. Background on the study: At weeks 1, 3, 5, 7, 11, 15, 19 and 23, patients received a vaccination, eight in all. Either 4-6 weeks after radiotherapy alone or alongside temozolomide, vaccination was begun. Patients got radiotherapy, temozolomide, or both beforehand, and most got both. Sex among treated patients split 62.5% male, about 38% female; mean age was roughly 42 years.

Using immunoSEQ multiplex PCR, the repertoire was profiled, and TCRdb retains in-frame clones only, with some absent. The table includes around 58,000 clones, 80% to 85% detected once. Time point here: week 5, during vaccination. All doses held 300 ug of mutant IDH1 20-mer peptide, with topical imiquimod. CDR3 length: 17 residues. Germline values: CDR1 SGHVS, CDR2 FNYEAQ. This clonotype originated in a man between 25 and 39 years old with glioma. Sequenced here: PBMCs, sampled from a glioma patient whose treatment included an IDH1 peptide vaccine. The chain joins TRBV7-6 to TRBJ2-5; 10 nucleotides line up with TRBD2. CDR3 sequence (DNA): TGTGCCAGCAGCTTAGTCCGTAGCGGGGGGATACAAGGGACCCAGTACTTC. This sequence encodes CASSLVRSGGIQGTQYF.